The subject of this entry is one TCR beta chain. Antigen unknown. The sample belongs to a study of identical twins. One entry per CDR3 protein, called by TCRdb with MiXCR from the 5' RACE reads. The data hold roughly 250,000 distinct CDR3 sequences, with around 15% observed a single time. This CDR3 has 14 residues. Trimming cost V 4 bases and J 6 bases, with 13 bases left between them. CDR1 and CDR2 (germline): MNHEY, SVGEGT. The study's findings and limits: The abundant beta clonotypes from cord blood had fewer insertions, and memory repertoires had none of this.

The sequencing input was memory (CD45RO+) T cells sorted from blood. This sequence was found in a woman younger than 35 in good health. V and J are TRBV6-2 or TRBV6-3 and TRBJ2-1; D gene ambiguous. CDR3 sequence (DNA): TGTGCCAGCAGTTCCGACGGTAGGATCAATGAGCAGTTCTTC. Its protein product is CASSSDGRINEQFF.